These 3 T cell receptor beta chains were all obtained from the same sample, sequenced in a study of identical twins. MiXCR, run by TCRdb on the 5' RACE reads, gives a single entry per CDR3 protein. The sample consists of hundreds of thousands of distinct CDR3 sequences, 12% of them appearing once. The data were also submitted as part of a second study, on yellow fever vaccine responses in identical twins.

The sequenced sample consisted of PBMCs. All receptors come from a woman between 18 and 29 years old in good health.

This clonotype was seen repeatedly, ten times or more. V usage is TRBV12-3 or TRBV12-4 and J usage is TRBJ2-1, with TRBD1 identical over 8 bases. There are 15 residues in the CDR3. J lost 4 bases, V lost 3 bases, and 5 bases had no gene match. The CDR3 DNA reads as TGTGCCAGCAGTTTTGGACAGGGCAAGTACAATGAGCAGTTCTTC. Its translation: CASSFGQGKYNEQFF.

The chain combines TRBV5-1 with TRBJ2-3; D remains unclear. V was cut by 6 bases and J by 1 base, with 15 bases left in between. Germline V CDR1 and CDR2: SGHRS, YFSETQ. The CDR3 has 15 residues. This chain's CDR3 is CASTPRPAGTDTQYF. The CDR3 DNA reads TGCGCCAGCACCCCCCGGCCTGCCGGCACAGATACGCAGTATTTT.

V gene TRBV24-1 combines with J gene TRBJ2-5; no definite D call. Trimming took off 1 base at V and 1 base at J, with 9 bases between the two ends. The CDR3 covers 15 residues. The V gene's germline CDR1 is KGHDR and CDR2 SFDVKD. The CDR3 DNA reads TGTGCCACCAGTGATTTCGCCTGCGGCCAAGAGACCCAGTACTTC. It is translated as CATSDFACGQETQYF.